These 30 T cell receptor beta chains share one sample of origin, sequenced in a study of T cell responses to AZD1222 COVID-19 vaccine. The method was immunoSEQ multiplex PCR; TCRdb's version includes in-frame clones alone and lacks a portion of them. The data hold 80,000 or so clones, with 88% observed a single time. The sample here was peripheral blood, taken on day 0 of MenACWY control vaccination. The receptors were sampled from an adult in good health.

This chain links TRBV3-1 (or the pseudogene TRBV3-2) with TRBJ2-1; 7 bases are shared with TRBD2. The CDR3 totals 12 residues. V shed 4 bases, J shed 10 bases, and the junction held 4 bases outside the gene matches. The germline CDR1 and CDR2 sequences are LGHDT and YNNKEL (reference sequence). The CDR3 protein is CASSPGGREQFF. As DNA, the CDR3 is TGTGCCAGCAGCCCCGGGGGGAGGGAGCAGTTCTTC.

The chain combines TRBV5-6 with TRBJ1-1, with 7 bases fitting TRBD1. Per the germline V gene, CDR1 is SGHDT and CDR2 is YYEEEE. This CDR3 comprises 14 residues. V shed 2 bases and J 2 bases; nucleotides not matched to a gene: 3. CDR3 in amino acids: CASSFPGGNTEAFF. The CDR3, as DNA: TGTGCCAGCAGCTTCCCAGGGGGTAACACTGAAGCTTTCTTT.

The rearrangement joins TRBV2 to TRBJ2-1, with 9 positions matching TRBD2. In germline, CDR1 is SNHLY, CDR2 FYNNEI. CDR3 length: 15 amino acids. With 8 bases clipped from V and 4 bases from J, the junction kept 9 bases outside the gene matches. CDR3 loop: CASQGRGGVYNEQFF. CDR3 nucleotides: TGTGCCAGCCAGGGACGCGGGGGGGTATACAATGAGCAGTTCTTC.

This chain connects TRBV7-9 to TRBJ1-1, with TRBD1 identical over 8 bases. Germline assignment: CDR1 SEHNR and CDR2 FQNEAQ (reference sequence). The V and J ends lost 6 bases and 1 base, in that order; junction bases with no gene match: 7. The CDR3 loop spans 15 amino acids. The CDR3 sequence: CASSLTGGGNTEAFF. CDR3 DNA: TGTGCCAGCAGTTTAACAGGGGGAGGGAACACTGAAGCTTTCTTT.

V gene TRBV6-5 combines with J gene TRBJ1-1, with D maybe TRBD1 (6 bases). V lost 7 bases to trimming and J lost 3 bases, with 15 bases between them. The V gene's germline CDR1 is MNHEY and CDR2 SVGAGI. CDR3 length: 14 amino acids. The CDR3 DNA reads TGTGCCAGCACCCCCGGGGGACACGACACTGAAGCTTTCTTT. Amino acids: CASTPGGHDTEAFF.

The V call is TRBV2, the J call TRBJ1-6, with 7 nucleotides matching TRBD1. Germline trimming cut 6 bases from V and 7 bases from J; bases unmatched to any gene: 9. Germline V lookup: CDR1 SNHLY, CDR2 FYNNEI. The CDR3 covers 15 residues. The CDR3 nucleotides are TGTGCCAGCAGGACTCGACAGGGCGGCAATTCACCCCTCCACTTT. Translation: CASRTRQGGNSPLHF.

This sequence joins TRBV7-2 and TRBJ2-1; TRBD2 matches 8 bases. V was clipped by 1 base and J by 4 bases; unmatched bases: 3. The germline V gene encodes CDR1 SGHTA and CDR2 FQGNSA. CDR3 length: 15 residues. In DNA form, the CDR3 reads TGTGCCAGCAGCTTAGAGCGGGGGATATACAATGAGCAGTTCTTC. Protein: CASSLERGIYNEQFF.

V usage is TRBV12-3 or TRBV12-4 and J usage is TRBJ2-7, with D unresolved. Trimming took off 5 bases at V and 4 bases at J, with 9 bases between the two ends. This CDR3 is 12 amino acids long. In nucleotides, the CDR3 is TGTGCCAGCAGTCTGATCGATTACGAGCAGTACTTC. Encoded protein: CASSLIDYEQYF.

J is TRBJ1-1 and V is TRBV18, with D hard to call. Deletions cut 3 bases from V and 5 bases from J, with 7 bases between. The CDR3 covers 12 residues. Germline V gives CDR1 KGHSH, CDR2 LQKENI. The CDR3 region has the DNA TGTGCCAGCTCACCTCGCGATACTGAAGCTTTCTTT. It specifies CASSPRDTEAFF.

The count of this clone is one. The CDR3 protein is CASSPRESSGNTIYF. The DNA of the CDR3 is TGTGCCAGCTCACCACGGGAGAGCTCTGGAAACACCATATATTTT. The chain uses TRBV18 and TRBJ1-3; D is undetermined. The CDR3 has 15 amino acids. Trimming removed 1 base at V and 0 bases at J, with 7 bases between. CDR1 is KGHSH, CDR2 LQKENI, per germline.

This clone was picked up a small number of times. The rearrangement links TRBV7-8 to TRBJ2-5, with TRBD2 matching 8 bases. The CDR3 has 18 residues. Germline CDR1 is SGHVS and CDR2 is FQNEAQ. Germline trimming cut 1 base from V and 2 bases from J; bases unmatched to any gene: 12. CDR3 in amino acids: CASSLGPGGGYLQETQYF. The CDR3 region has the DNA TGTGCCAGCAGCTTAGGTCCCGGCGGGGGGTACCTTCAAGAGACCCAGTACTTC.

This sequence joins TRBV6-5 and TRBJ2-7, with 9 bases identical to TRBD2. This CDR3 is built from 15 residues. Germline V gives CDR1 MNHEY, CDR2 SVGAGI. V lost 6 bases to trimming and J lost 6 bases; unmatched junction nucleotides: 12. In DNA, the CDR3 is TGTGCCAGCAGGGGATCCGGGACTAGCCCCCTCGAGCAGTACTTC. This sequence encodes CASRGSGTSPLEQYF.

CDR3 residues: CASSGGNSNQPQHF. CDR3 in DNA: TGTGCCAGCAGTGGGGGAAATAGCAATCAGCCCCAGCATTTT. This sequence joins TRBV2 and TRBJ1-5; D is uncertain. Between the trimmed V and J ends, which lost 4 bases and 0 bases, there was a span of 7 bases. CDR3 length equals 14 residues. Germline CDR1 reads SNHLY; CDR2 reads FYNNEI. The full variable domain, its missing parts supplied by reference TRBV2 and TRBJ1-5, is EPEVTQTPSHQVTQMGQEVILRCVPISNHLYFYWYRQILGQKVEFLVSFYNNEISEKSEIFDDQFSVERPDGSNFTLKIRSTKLEDSAMYFCASSGGNSNQPQHFGDGTRLSIL.

The J gene is TRBJ1-2, the V gene TRBV27, with D perhaps TRBD1 (5 bases). Trimming shortened V by 5 bases and J by 1 base, and 11 bases separated the two germline ends. In germline, CDR1 is MNHEY, CDR2 SMNVEV (reference sequence). The CDR3 loop spans 14 amino acids. As DNA, the CDR3 is TGTGCCAGCAGTCTCATTGACAGTAACTATGGCTACACCTTC. Its translation: CASSLIDSNYGYTF.

V is TRBV27 and J is TRBJ1-1; 11 positions agree with TRBD1. CDR3 length: 14 amino acids. V trimming: 6 bases; J trimming: 5 bases; junction bases outside the gene matches: 5. CDR1 and CDR2 from the germline V gene are MNHEY and SMNVEV (reference sequence). CDR3 nucleotide sequence: TGTGCCAGCAGACGGACAGGGGGCGCGACTGAAGCTTTCTTT. Translation: CASRRTGGATEAFF.

CDR3 sequence (DNA): TGCAGCGTCAAAGAGGGACCGAATTCACCCCTCCACTTT. Translating gives CSVKEGPNSPLHF. The gene calls are TRBV29-1 and TRBJ1-6; D possibly corresponds to TRBD1 (5 bases). Trimming took off 6 bases at V and 7 bases at J, with 13 bases between the two ends. There are 13 residues in the CDR3. Germline values: CDR1 SQVTM, CDR2 ANQGSEA. Drawing the rest from reference TRBV29-1 and TRBJ1-6, the complete variable domain is SAVISQKPSRDICQRGTSLTIQCQVDSQVTMMFWYRQQPGQSLTLIATANQGSEATYESGFVIDKFPISRPNLTFSTLTVSNMSPEDSSIYLCSVKEGPNSPLHFGNGTRLTVT.

The rearrangement links TRBV30 to TRBJ1-1, with D possibly TRBD1 on 5 matching bases. V lost 4 bases and J lost 10, with 16 bases in between. This CDR3 has 12 amino acids. Germline-derived CDR1 and CDR2 are GTSNPN and SVGIG (reference sequence). CDR3 sequence reads: CAWNSLGGGAFF. The CDR3 coding sequence is TGTGCCTGGAATAGCCTGGGGGGGGGAGCTTTCTTT.

CDR3: CASSGTGATRREKLFF. In DNA form, the CDR3 reads TGTGCCAGCAGTGGGACAGGGGCCACCCGACGTGAAAAACTGTTTTTT. The chain is built from TRBV7-2 and TRBJ1-4; 10 nucleotides line up with TRBD1. The CDR3 covers 16 residues. V lost 6 bases and J lost 7; bases outside the gene matches: 11. Germline V lookup: CDR1 SGHTA, CDR2 FQGNSA.

The table lists this clone with a count of one. The rearrangement uses TRBV6-5 and TRBJ1-1; D perhaps matches TRBD1 (6 bases). Germline lookup yields CDR1 MNHEY and CDR2 SVGAGI. V was pared by 7 bases and J by 6 bases, with 12 bases between. This CDR3 is built from 12 residues. CDR3 protein: CASIRDTAEAFF. CDR3 DNA: TGTGCCAGCATCCGGGACACGGCTGAAGCTTTCTTT.

The chain carries TRBV5-5 and TRBJ1-1; 9 bases are a match to TRBD1. Germline CDR1 SGHKS, CDR2 YYEKEE (reference sequence). V was pared by 5 bases and J by 1 base, with 3 bases of the junction left unmatched. The length of the CDR3 is 14 residues. This chain's CDR3 is CASRTTGGNTEAFF. CDR3 in DNA: TGTGCCAGCAGGACGACAGGGGGGAACACTGAAGCTTTCTTT.

The chain is built from TRBV11-3 and TRBJ1-1; D possibly corresponds to TRBD1 (5 bases). The CDR3 sequence is 13 residues long. In germline, CDR1 is SGHNT, CDR2 YENEEA. Trimming took off 2 bases at V and 5 bases at J, with 9 bases between the two ends. The CDR3, as DNA: TGTGCCAGCAGCTTATTCAGGGCAACTGAAGCTTTCTTT. Translated: CASSLFRATEAFF.

This clone has a handful of counts. This chain links TRBV9 with TRBJ1-3, with no clear D. Germline V gene sequence: CDR1 SGDLS, CDR2 YYNGEE. Trimming removed 4 bases at V and 0 bases at J, with 11 bases between. The CDR3 is 15 amino acids. The CDR3 DNA follows: TGTGCCAGCAGCCTCCATGCAGACTCTGGAAACACCATATATTTT. Translating gives CASSLHADSGNTIYF.

This rearrangement joins TRBV6-1 to TRBJ1-2, with D perhaps matching TRBD1 (5 bases). V dropped 3 bases and J dropped 4 bases, with 12 bases sitting between them. The CDR3 consists of 14 residues. The V gene's germline CDR1 is MNHNS and CDR2 SASEGT. DNA for the CDR3: TGTGCCAGCAGTGAGATGGCAGGGATCTATGGCTACACCTTC. Translated, it gives CASSEMAGIYGYTF.

This chain uses TRBV5-6 with TRBJ1-2; D is possibly TRBD1 (5 bases). Germline V CDR1 and CDR2: SGHDT, YYEEEE. V lost 1 base and J lost 4, with 8 bases in between. The CDR3 runs to 13 residues. CDR3 loop: CASSLNQGYGYTF. Here the CDR3 DNA reads TGTGCCAGCAGCTTGAACCAGGGCTATGGCTACACCTTC. Full variable domain (outside the CDR3, taken from reference TRBV5-6 and TRBJ1-2): DAGVTQSPTHLIKTRGQQVTLRCSPKSGHDTVSWYQQALGQGPQFIFQYYEEEERQRGNFPDRFSGHQFPNYSSELNVNALLLGDSALYLCASSLNQGYGYTFGSGTRLTVV.

This rearrangement joins TRBV6-4 to TRBJ1-1; maybe TRBD1 (5 bases). From germline, CDR1 is MRHNA and CDR2 SNTAGT. V was trimmed by 6 bases and J by 7 bases, leaving 12 bases between them. The CDR3 runs to 12 residues. CDR3 sequence reads: CASSGGTGEAFF. The CDR3 coding sequence is TGTGCCAGCAGCGGAGGGACGGGTGAAGCTTTCTTT.

The gene calls are TRBV30 and TRBJ1-4; D remains unclear. Germline values: CDR1 GTSNPN, CDR2 SVGIG (reference sequence). The CDR3 totals 12 residues. V was clipped by 4 bases and J by 5 bases, with 8 bases between them. CDR3 in DNA: TGTGCCTGGAATCAGCAGAATGAAAAACTGTTTTTT. As protein: CAWNQQNEKLFF.

The chain combines TRBV19 with TRBJ1-1; D is uncertain. Trimming took 6 bases from V and 0 from J, leaving 14 bases between them. The CDR3 totals 15 residues. CDR1 is LNHDA and CDR2 is SQIVND in the germline V gene (reference sequence). The CDR3 protein is CASSLNSRMNTEAFF. CDR3 DNA: TGTGCCAGTAGCCTAAACAGCCGAATGAACACTGAAGCTTTCTTT.

The chain recombines TRBV6-1 with TRBJ1-5; D not certain. The CDR3 is made up of 14 amino acids. The germline V and J ends were trimmed by 1 base and 4 bases, with 8 bases remaining between them. Germline loops: CDR1 MNHNS, CDR2 SASEGT. CDR3 residues: CASSEGVRNQPQHF. The CDR3 nucleotides are TGTGCCAGCAGTGAAGGGGTCAGAAATCAGCCCCAGCATTTT.

V usage is TRBV4-3 and J usage is TRBJ1-2; no firm D call. Trimming cost V 2 bases and J 3 bases, with 7 bases left between them. This CDR3 is built from 13 residues. The germline V gene encodes CDR1 LGHNA and CDR2 YSLEER. The CDR3 spells CASSQYRDYGYTF. CDR3 in DNA: TGCGCCAGCAGCCAATACCGCGACTATGGCTACACCTTC.

This clone has only one observation. This chain uses TRBV4-1 with TRBJ2-7, with a tentative D call TRBD1 (6 bases). Looked up from germline, CDR1 is MGHRA and CDR2 is YSYEKL. V shed 3 bases and J shed 4 bases, with 13 bases lying between them. The CDR3 extends over 14 amino acids. The CDR3 DNA follows: TGCGCCAGCAGCCATCGGCAGGGGTTGTACGAGCAGTACTTC. It specifies CASSHRQGLYEQYF.